These 32 T cell receptor beta chains were sequenced from one sample in a study of beta chain features in type 1 diabetes. Isolated RNA was reverse transcribed in full, so expressed TCRB transcripts were sequenced. Sequencing used immunoSEQ multiplex PCR; TCRdb keeps in-frame clones, though not all of them. The sample lists about 350,000 clones, roughly a fifth occurring once. Sequences were obtained from naive CD4+ T cells from blood. All receptors come from a woman aged 18 to 35 in good health.

This clone was observed a few times. V is TRBV7-9 and J is TRBJ2-2; 7 bases are a match to TRBD1. Per the germline V gene, CDR1 is SEHNR and CDR2 is FQNEAQ (reference sequence). This CDR3 has 18 residues. V was clipped by 5 bases and J by 4 bases; unmatched bases: 16. The CDR3 DNA reads as TGTGCCAGCAGCGACGGACAGGTTTCGGCTTCGATCACCGGGGAGCTGTTTTTT. Translation: CASSDGQVSASITGELFF.

The gene calls are TRBV25-1 and TRBJ2-1; possibly TRBD1 for D (6 bases). Trimming pared 2 bases from V and 2 bases from J, leaving 10 bases between. The germline CDR1 and CDR2 sequences are MGHDK and SYGVNS. This CDR3 is 15 amino acids long. The CDR3 sequence: CASSEQGGPYNEQFF. The CDR3 region has the DNA TGTGCCAGCAGTGAACAAGGGGGACCCTACAATGAGCAGTTCTTC.

V is TRBV30 and J is TRBJ1-1; no firm D call. V lost 1 base and J 0 bases, leaving 15 bases between the germline ends. CDR3 length: 16 residues. CDR1 is GTSNPN and CDR2 is SVGIG in the germline V gene (reference sequence). CDR3 protein: CAWSDPYRRVNTEAFF. The CDR3 nucleotides are TGTGCCTGGAGTGATCCTTACAGACGAGTGAACACTGAAGCTTTCTTT.

The chain is built from TRBV11-2 and TRBJ2-1; the D gene is possibly TRBD2 (6 bases). Looked up from germline, CDR1 is SGHAT and CDR2 is FQNNGV. Trimming took 5 bases from V and 4 from J, leaving 15 bases between them. CDR3 length: 15 residues. The CDR3 nucleotides are TGTGCCAGCAGCCCCGTACCAGGAGGGTACAATGAGCAGTTCTTC. Protein: CASSPVPGGYNEQFF.

This clone was counted only a few times. The CDR3 is CASSQDLRGQETQYF. DNA for the CDR3: TGCGCCAGCAGCCAAGATCTGAGGGGGCAGGAGACCCAGTACTTC. The chain joins TRBV4-3 to TRBJ2-5, with TRBD1 identical over 7 bases. Trimming took 0 bases from V and 5 from J; bases not matched to a gene: 6. The germline V gene has CDR1 LGHNA and CDR2 YSLEER. The length of the CDR3 is 15 residues.

V and J are TRBV29-1 and TRBJ1-4; 11 bases line up with TRBD1. Germline CDR1 reads SQVTM; CDR2 reads ANQGSEA. V lost 4 bases and J lost 7; bases outside the gene matches: 5. CDR3 length: 14 residues. The CDR3 region is CSVAIGTGGEKLFF. The CDR3 nucleotides read TGCAGCGTTGCCATCGGGACAGGGGGTGAAAAACTGTTTTTT.

The rearrangement joins TRBV28 to TRBJ1-2, with D possibly matching TRBD1 (5 bases). V was pared by 3 bases and J by 6 bases, with 14 bases between. In germline, CDR1 is MDHEN, CDR2 SYDVKM. The CDR3 spans 14 residues. The CDR3 sequence is CASSLTRGGDGYTF. In DNA, the CDR3 is TGTGCCAGCAGTTTGACCAGAGGAGGGGATGGCTACACCTTC.

The V and J genes are TRBV7-9 and TRBJ1-6, with D possibly being TRBD1 (5 bases). Germline loops: CDR1 SEHNR, CDR2 FQNEAQ (reference sequence). This CDR3 comprises 13 residues. V shed 2 bases and J shed 7 bases, with 6 bases lying between them. CDR3 coding DNA: TGTGCCAGCAGCTTACCAGGGAATTCACCCCTCCACTTT. It codes for CASSLPGNSPLHF.

This chain connects TRBV5-1 to TRBJ2-5; 11 positions agree with TRBD2. Germline CDR1 and CDR2: SGHRS and YFSETQ. The J segment lost 1 base and the V segment lost 5 bases, leaving 1 base of the junction unmatched. This CDR3 region has 14 residues. CDR3 amino acids: CASSGTSGQETQYF. The CDR3 nucleotides read TGCGCCAGCAGTGGGACTAGCGGCCAAGAGACCCAGTACTTC.

Written as DNA, the CDR3 is TGCGCCAGCAGCTCCGGTGGGGGGGAGACCCAGTACTTC. Translation gives CASSSGGGETQYF. The V and J genes are TRBV5-1 and TRBJ2-5; the D gene is possibly TRBD2 (6 bases). The CDR3 contains 13 residues. Germline CDR1 is SGHRS and CDR2 is YFSETQ. V shed 3 bases and J shed 5 bases, with 11 bases lying between them.

A few counts support this clone. The rearrangement uses TRBV7-9 and TRBJ2-1, with 7 bases aligning to TRBD2. The CDR3 consists of 13 residues. Trimming took 5 bases from V and 2 from J; bases not matched to a gene: 0. Germline loops: CDR1 SEHNR, CDR2 FQNEAQ (reference sequence). The CDR3 sequence: CASSGLAYNEQFF. DNA for the CDR3: TGTGCCAGCAGCGGACTAGCCTACAATGAGCAGTTCTTC.

The chain has TRBV5-1 and TRBJ1-1; D might be TRBD1 (6 bases). There are 16 residues in the CDR3. V shed 4 bases and J shed 1 base, with 17 bases lying between them. Germline lookup yields CDR1 SGHRS and CDR2 YFSETQ. CDR3 in amino acids: CASSPGGPRANTEAFF. The CDR3, as DNA: TGCGCCAGCAGCCCCGGGGGGCCCCGCGCGAACACTGAAGCTTTCTTT.

The chain carries TRBV5-1 and TRBJ1-1; 7 bases line up with TRBD1. The CDR3 runs 14 residues. Germline V gene sequence: CDR1 SGHRS, CDR2 YFSETQ. J gave up 0 bases and V 4 bases, and 3 bases lay outside the gene matches. The CDR3, as DNA: TGCGCCAGCAGCGTGGGACAGCTGAACACTGAAGCTTTCTTT. Translated: CASSVGQLNTEAFF.

This clone was picked up a small number of times. V and J are TRBV6-4 and TRBJ2-5; weak D call: TRBD1 (5 bases). Germline V lookup: CDR1 MRHNA, CDR2 SNTAGT. This CDR3 has 10 amino acids. Written as DNA, the CDR3 is TGTGCGAGGACAAAAGAGACCCAGTACTTC. It specifies CARTKETQYF.

The chain joins TRBV30 to TRBJ1-2; D may be TRBD1 (6 bases). The CDR3 is made up of 16 amino acids. Trimming removed 3 bases at V and 0 bases at J, with 17 bases between. Germline CDR1 is GTSNPN and CDR2 is SVGIG (reference sequence). The CDR3 reads CAWRDWDNPSNYGYTF. CDR3 nucleotide sequence: TGTGCCTGGAGGGATTGGGACAACCCCTCTAACTATGGCTACACCTTC.

The genes are TRBV11-2 and TRBJ2-7, with 7 bases aligning to TRBD2. The germline V gene has CDR1 SGHAT and CDR2 FQNNGV. V dropped 4 bases and J dropped 4; count of bases not matched to a gene: 7. The CDR3 runs 14 residues. The CDR3 loop is CASSSPGLPYEQYF. The DNA for the CDR3 is TGTGCCAGCAGCTCGCCGGGACTACCGTACGAGCAGTACTTC.

The chain employs TRBV4-3 and TRBJ1-2, with D perhaps matching TRBD1 (6 bases). Germline assignment: CDR1 LGHNA and CDR2 YSLEER. The CDR3 is 14 amino acids. With 4 bases removed from V and 5 bases from J, the gap between germline ends came to 14 bases. The DNA for the CDR3 is TGCGCCAGCAGCCCGACCGGACAGATATATGGCTACACCTTC. Protein product: CASSPTGQIYGYTF.

This clone was recorded a few times. An end of the junction does not agree with germline; a read error may underlie this. This same CDR3 is encoded by further DNA sequences in the sample. The rearrangement uses TRBV2 and TRBJ1-2; TRBD1 matches 8 bases. CDR1 and CDR2 (germline): SNHLY, FYNNEI. The CDR3 is 13 amino acids. For the CDR3, the DNA is TGTGCCAGCAGCGAAGGACAGGGCTATGGCTACACCTTC. Protein: CASSEGQGYGYTF. Looking up the rest from reference TRBV2 and TRBJ1-2 gives the full variable domain: EPEVTQTPSHQVTQMGQEVILRCVPISNHLYFYWYRQILGQKVEFLVSFYNNEISEKSEIFDDQFSVERPDGSNFTLKIRSTKLEDSAMYFCASSEGQGYGYTFGSGTRLTVV.

The chain uses TRBV19 and TRBJ1-5; D is unresolved. Trimming stripped 5 bases from V and 4 bases from J, with 12 bases between. This CDR3 is built from 14 residues. The germline CDR1 and CDR2 sequences are LNHDA and SQIVND (reference sequence). The CDR3 sequence: CASSPWTANQPQHF. Written as DNA, the CDR3 is TGTGCCAGTAGTCCCTGGACTGCAAATCAGCCCCAGCATTTT.

The J gene is TRBJ2-7, the V gene TRBV14, with D perhaps matching TRBD1 (5 bases). Trimming shortened V by 4 bases and J by 5 bases, and 21 bases separated the two germline ends. Germline V gives CDR1 SGHDN, CDR2 FVKESK. The CDR3 sequence is 16 residues long. DNA of the CDR3: TGTGCCAGCAGCCCGACTTCAGGGAATTTAGGCCACGAGCAGTACTTC. It translates to CASSPTSGNLGHEQYF.

This clone was seen only a few times. This chain links TRBV29-1 with TRBJ1-4; 10 bases fit TRBD1. Unmatched junction bases numbered 5, after V lost 6 bases and J lost 7 bases. This CDR3 is 13 amino acids long. Germline lookup yields CDR1 SQVTM and CDR2 ANQGSEA. The CDR3 bases are TGCAGCGTACCGGGACAGGGGTCTGAAAAACTGTTTTTT. As protein: CSVPGQGSEKLFF.

CDR3 sequence: CASSQPGTANTGELFF. Here the CDR3 DNA reads TGTGCCAGCAGCCAACCTGGGACAGCGAACACCGGGGAGCTGTTTTTT. The chain uses TRBV4-2 and TRBJ2-2, with 7 bases that match TRBD1. The V gene's germline CDR1 is LGHNA and CDR2 YNFKEQ. The ends lost 2 bases at V and 0 bases at J; junction bases unmatched: 3. The CDR3 contains 16 residues.

In this sample, this clone turned up a few times. CDR3 nucleotides: TGTGCCAGCAGCTTAGGGGTGGGCAGGGGGATCACTGAAGCTTTCTTT. It yields the protein CASSLGVGRGITEAFF. The rearrangement uses TRBV7-9 and TRBJ1-1; the match to TRBD1 covers 7 bases. This CDR3 spans 16 amino acids. V shed 1 base and J 4 bases; nucleotides not matched to a gene: 9. Germline assignment: CDR1 SEHNR and CDR2 FQNEAQ (reference sequence).

V and J are TRBV2 and TRBJ2-5, with 16 bases lining up with TRBD2. The germline V gene encodes CDR1 SNHLY and CDR2 FYNNEI. There are 15 residues in the CDR3. V dropped 6 bases and J dropped 5; count of bases not matched to a gene: 3. Here the CDR3 reads CASRGLAGGMETQYF. CDR3 in DNA: TGTGCCAGCAGGGGACTAGCGGGAGGGATGGAGACCCAGTACTTC. Filled out from reference TRBV2 and TRBJ2-5, the complete variable domain reads EPEVTQTPSHQVTQMGQEVILRCVPISNHLYFYWYRQILGQKVEFLVSFYNNEISEKSEIFDDQFSVERPDGSNFTLKIRSTKLEDSAMYFCASRGLAGGMETQYFGPGTRLLVL.

This chain connects TRBV30 to TRBJ2-7; D is uncertain. CDR3 length: 13 amino acids. Germline lookup yields CDR1 GTSNPN and CDR2 SVGIG (reference sequence). V lost 3 bases to trimming and J lost 3 bases, with 12 bases between them. The CDR3 region is CAWRSGAIYEQYF. The CDR3 DNA reads as TGTGCCTGGAGGTCCGGAGCAATCTACGAGCAGTACTTC.

A few counts support this clone. The CDR3 DNA follows: TGCGCCAGCAGCCCTTACGGACTAGCGGGAAAAGGGCAGTTCTTC. This encodes CASSPYGLAGKGQFF. The genes are TRBV4-1 and TRBJ2-1; TRBD2 aligns across 12 bases. There are 15 residues in the CDR3. Germline V gene sequence: CDR1 MGHRA, CDR2 YSYEKL. Unmatched junction bases numbered 10, after V lost 4 bases and J lost 12 bases.

The chain carries TRBV5-1 and TRBJ2-5, with D perhaps matching TRBD2 (6 bases). Germline V gene lookup returns CDR1 SGHRS and CDR2 YFSETQ. This CDR3 contains 12 residues. V lost 2 bases, J lost 5 bases, and 7 bases lay in between. This CDR3 is CASSLTSETQYF. The CDR3 DNA reads as TGCGCCAGCAGCTTAACTAGCGAGACCCAGTACTTC.

In this sample, this clone turned up a few times. J is TRBJ1-5 and V is TRBV6-1; no clear D gene. V gave up 3 bases and J gave up 0 bases, with 3 bases separating them. There are 13 residues in the CDR3. The V gene's germline CDR1 is MNHNS and CDR2 SASEGT. CDR3 region: CASSDSSNQPQHF. The CDR3 region has the DNA TGTGCCAGCAGTGACAGTAGCAATCAGCCCCAGCATTTT.

The chain recombines TRBV5-1 with TRBJ2-7; D possibly corresponds to TRBD2 (5 bases). V gave up 3 bases and J gave up 3 bases, with 16 bases separating them. Germline assignment: CDR1 SGHRS and CDR2 YFSETQ. CDR3 length equals 15 residues. The CDR3 is CASSSRGSGFYEQYF. Written as DNA, the CDR3 is TGCGCCAGCAGCTCCCGGGGTTCCGGATTCTACGAGCAGTACTTC.

In the case of this clone: This same CDR3 is encoded by further DNA sequences in the sample. The rearrangement joins TRBV7-2 to TRBJ2-5; 7 nucleotides match TRBD1. The CDR3 consists of 14 residues. The germline CDR1 and CDR2 sequences are SGHTA and FQGNSA. The V gene end was trimmed by 5 bases and the J gene end by 2 bases; junction bases not matched to a gene: 5. The CDR3 protein is CASSPDRSQETQYF. The DNA of the CDR3 is TGTGCCAGCAGCCCGGACAGGTCACAAGAGACCCAGTACTTC.

This clone was detected only a few times. This rearrangement joins TRBV4-1 to TRBJ2-3; no definite D call. The length of the CDR3 is 14 residues. Germline V gene data show CDR1 as MGHRA and CDR2 as YSYEKL. The germline V and J ends were trimmed by 0 bases and 2 bases, with 6 bases remaining between them. CDR3 in DNA: TGCGCCAGCAGCCAAGAGAGACTCACAGATACGCAGTATTTT. This gives the protein CASSQERLTDTQYF.

This clone turned up a few times. The gene calls are TRBV6-5 and TRBJ2-4; a weak D match, TRBD1 (5 bases). CDR1 is MNHEY, CDR2 SVGAGI, per germline. Trimming cost V 0 bases and J 8 bases, with 11 bases left between them. CDR3 length equals 14 residues. In DNA, the CDR3 is TGTGCCAGCAGTTACTCCCGCAGGGTTGACATTCAGTACTTC. Its protein is CASSYSRRVDIQYF.